A single sample is the source of the 8 T cell receptor beta chains below, sequenced in a study of CD8 T cells in Susac syndrome. After extraction with the RNeasy kit, roughly 0.5 to 1 ug of the RNA was reverse transcribed using random hexamers. TCRdb independently ran MiXCR on the immunoSEQ multiplex PCR reads; one entry per CDR3 protein. The sample includes more than 120,000 distinct CDR3 sequences, 94% of them seen just once. The sequenced sample was CD4+ T cells from PBMCs. All receptors come from a human donor in good health.

V gene TRBV10-3 combines with J gene TRBJ1-2, with 7 bases identical to TRBD1. V was pared by 10 bases and J by 4 bases, with 6 bases of the junction left unmatched. From germline, CDR1 is ENHRY and CDR2 SYGVKD. The CDR3 runs 12 residues. This chain's CDR3 is CASRQGPYGYTF. The CDR3 DNA is TGTGCCAGCCGACAGGGCCCCTATGGCTACACCTTC.

The V gene is TRBV20-1, the J gene TRBJ2-5, with 15 bases aligning to TRBD2. Germline V gene data show CDR1 as DFQATT and CDR2 as SNEGSKA (reference sequence). Losses at the gene ends were 3 bases for V and 7 bases for J; bases not matched to a gene: 6. The CDR3 has 15 residues. CDR3 residues: CSASGLAGGEVTQYF. The CDR3 DNA reads as TGCAGTGCTAGTGGACTAGCGGGAGGGGAGGTGACCCAGTACTTC.

This rearrangement joins TRBV12-3 or TRBV12-4 to TRBJ1-2; D possibly corresponds to TRBD1 (6 bases). This CDR3 region has 15 residues. V lost 5 bases to trimming and J lost 5 bases, with 18 bases between them. CDR3 sequence reads: CASSPRTENLYGYTF. CDR3 nucleotides: TGTGCCAGCAGTCCCAGGACAGAAAATCTTTATGGCTACACCTTC.

The chain is built from TRBV20-1 and TRBJ1-2; D is undetermined. The germline gives CDR1 DFQATT, CDR2 SNEGSKA (reference sequence). The V and J ends lost 3 bases and 8 bases respectively, with 19 bases between them. The CDR3 sequence is 14 residues long. The CDR3 DNA reads as TGCAGTGCTAGTGTCCTCAGGCGGTTGGGGGGCTACACCTTC. This sequence encodes CSASVLRRLGGYTF.

The V call is TRBV18, the J call TRBJ2-7; no clear D gene. This CDR3 comprises 12 residues. Germline V lookup: CDR1 KGHSH, CDR2 LQKENI. V lost 0 bases, J lost 7 bases, and 7 bases lay in between. DNA for the CDR3: TGTGCCAGCTCACCACCGTTGGTGGAGCAGTACTTC. Translating gives CASSPPLVEQYF.

This clonotype showed up just once. The chain employs TRBV19 and TRBJ1-2, with a tentative D call TRBD1 (5 bases). The V end was cut by 3 bases, the J end by 8 bases, with 19 bases between. The CDR3 sequence is 15 residues long. CDR1 and CDR2 (germline): LNHDA, SQIVND (reference sequence). As DNA, the CDR3 is TGTGCCAGTAGTATGGGGTCCGCCGGGACCTGGGGCTACACCTTC. Translation gives CASSMGSAGTWGYTF.

V usage is TRBV30 and J usage is TRBJ2-4; TRBD2 aligns across 8 bases. Looked up from germline, CDR1 is GTSNPN and CDR2 is SVGIG (reference sequence). There are 14 residues in the CDR3. J lost 4 bases, V lost 7 bases, and 9 bases had no gene match. In DNA form, the CDR3 reads TGTGCCTCCGGAGCCCGACTAGCGAAAAACATTCAGTACTTC. It yields the protein CASGARLAKNIQYF. The variable domain in full, completed from reference TRBV30 and TRBJ2-4, reads SQTIHQWPATLVQPVGSPLSLECTVEGTSNPNLYWYRQAAGRGLQLLFYSVGIGQISSEVPQNLSASRPQDRQFILSSKKLLLSDSGFYLCASGARLAKNIQYFGAGTRLSVL.

The rearrangement joins TRBV5-1 to TRBJ2-7; D might be TRBD2 (6 bases). The V and J ends lost 0 bases and 1 base respectively, with 20 bases between them. The germline gives CDR1 SGHRS, CDR2 YFSETQ. The CDR3 runs to 18 residues. The CDR3 protein is CASSLAKSPGRTSYEQYF. In DNA form, the CDR3 reads TGCGCCAGCAGCTTGGCCAAGTCTCCCGGGAGAACTTCCTACGAGCAGTACTTC.